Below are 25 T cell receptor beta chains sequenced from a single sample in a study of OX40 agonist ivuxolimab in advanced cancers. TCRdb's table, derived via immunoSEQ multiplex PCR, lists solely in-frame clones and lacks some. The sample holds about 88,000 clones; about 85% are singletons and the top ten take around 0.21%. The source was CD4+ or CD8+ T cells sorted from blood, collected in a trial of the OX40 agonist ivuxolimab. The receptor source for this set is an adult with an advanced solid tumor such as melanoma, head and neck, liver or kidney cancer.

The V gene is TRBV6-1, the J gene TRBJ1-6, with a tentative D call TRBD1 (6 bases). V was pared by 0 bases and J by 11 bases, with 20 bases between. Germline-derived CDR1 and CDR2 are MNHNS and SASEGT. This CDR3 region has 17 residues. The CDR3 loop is CASSEAHNRASDPPLHF. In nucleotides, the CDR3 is TGTGCCAGCAGTGAAGCCCACAACAGGGCTTCAGACCCACCCCTCCACTTT.

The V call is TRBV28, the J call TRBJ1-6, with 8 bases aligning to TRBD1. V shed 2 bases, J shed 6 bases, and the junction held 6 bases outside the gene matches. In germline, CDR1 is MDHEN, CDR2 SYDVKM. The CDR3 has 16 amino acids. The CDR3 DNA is TGTGCCAGCAGTTTACCCGGGACAGGCACTAATTCACCCCTCCACTTT. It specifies CASSLPGTGTNSPLHF.

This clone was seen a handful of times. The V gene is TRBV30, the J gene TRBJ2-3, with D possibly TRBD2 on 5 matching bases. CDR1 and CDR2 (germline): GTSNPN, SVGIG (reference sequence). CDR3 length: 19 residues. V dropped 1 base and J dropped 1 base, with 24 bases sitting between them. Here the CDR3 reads CAWSATRPPEGWGTDTQYF. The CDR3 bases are TGTGCCTGGAGTGCAACTAGACCTCCCGAGGGCTGGGGCACAGATACGCAGTATTTT.

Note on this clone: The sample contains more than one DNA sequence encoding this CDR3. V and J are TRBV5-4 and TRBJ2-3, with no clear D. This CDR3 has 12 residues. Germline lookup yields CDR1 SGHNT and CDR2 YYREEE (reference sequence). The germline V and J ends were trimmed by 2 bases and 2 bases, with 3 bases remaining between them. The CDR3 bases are TGTGCCAGCAGCTTAGACACAGATACGCAGTATTTT. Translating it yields CASSLDTDTQYF.

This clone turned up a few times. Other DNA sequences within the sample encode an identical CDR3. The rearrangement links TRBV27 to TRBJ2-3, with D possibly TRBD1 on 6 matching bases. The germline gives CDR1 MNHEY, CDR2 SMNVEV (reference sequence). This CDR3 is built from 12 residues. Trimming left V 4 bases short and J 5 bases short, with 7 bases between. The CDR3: CASSSQGDTQYF. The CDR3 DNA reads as TGTGCCAGCAGTTCACAGGGAGATACGCAGTATTTT.

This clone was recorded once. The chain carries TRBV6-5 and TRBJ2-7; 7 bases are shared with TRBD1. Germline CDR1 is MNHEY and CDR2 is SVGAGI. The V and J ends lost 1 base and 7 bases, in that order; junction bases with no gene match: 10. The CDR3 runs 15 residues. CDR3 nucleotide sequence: TGTGCCAGCAGTTACTTGCAGGGGGTAAGAGTTGAGCAGTACTTC. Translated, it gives CASSYLQGVRVEQYF.

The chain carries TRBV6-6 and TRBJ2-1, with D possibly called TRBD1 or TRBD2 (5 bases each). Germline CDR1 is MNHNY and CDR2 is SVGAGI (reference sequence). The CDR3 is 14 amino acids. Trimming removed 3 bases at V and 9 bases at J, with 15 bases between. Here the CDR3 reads CASSYSGRDGEQFF. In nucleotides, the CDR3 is TGTGCCAGCAGTTATTCAGGCAGGGACGGTGAGCAGTTCTTC.

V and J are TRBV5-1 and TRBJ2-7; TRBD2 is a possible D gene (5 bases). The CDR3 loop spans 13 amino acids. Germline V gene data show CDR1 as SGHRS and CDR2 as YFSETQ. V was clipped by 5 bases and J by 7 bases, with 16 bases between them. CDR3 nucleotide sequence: TGCGCCAGCAGGGCCGGGCCTCCGGGGGAGCAGTACGTC. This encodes CASRAGPPGEQYV.

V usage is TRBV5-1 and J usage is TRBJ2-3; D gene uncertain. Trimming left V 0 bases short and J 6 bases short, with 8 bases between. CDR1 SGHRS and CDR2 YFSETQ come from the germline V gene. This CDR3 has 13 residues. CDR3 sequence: CASSLGVVDTQYF. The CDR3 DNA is TGCGCCAGCAGCTTGGGGGTCGTGGATACGCAGTATTTT.

CDR3 coding DNA: TGTGCCAGTAGGGACAGGGGAGCCAAAAACATTCAGTACTTC. Translating gives CASRDRGAKNIQYF. The J gene is TRBJ2-4, the V gene TRBV19; 9 nucleotides align to TRBD1. Trimming took 6 bases from V and 0 from J; bases not matched to a gene: 0. Per germline, CDR1 LNHDA and CDR2 SQIVND (reference sequence). The CDR3 covers 14 residues.

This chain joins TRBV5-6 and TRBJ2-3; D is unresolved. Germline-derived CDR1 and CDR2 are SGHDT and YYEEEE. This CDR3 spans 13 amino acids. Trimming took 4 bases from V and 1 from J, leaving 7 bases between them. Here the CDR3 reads CASSIAGTDTQYF. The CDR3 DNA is TGTGCCAGCAGCATCGCGGGCACAGATACGCAGTATTTT.

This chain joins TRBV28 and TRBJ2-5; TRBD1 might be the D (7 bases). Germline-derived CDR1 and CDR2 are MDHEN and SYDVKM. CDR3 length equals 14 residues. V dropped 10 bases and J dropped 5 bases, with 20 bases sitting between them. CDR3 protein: CATEGRGRRETQYF. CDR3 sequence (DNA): TGTGCCACGGAGGGCAGGGGGAGGCGGGAGACCCAGTACTTC.

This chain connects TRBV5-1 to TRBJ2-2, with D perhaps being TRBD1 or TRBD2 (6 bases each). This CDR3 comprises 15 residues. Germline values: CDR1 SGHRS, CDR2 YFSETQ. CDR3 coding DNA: TGCGCTCGGGGGCGGACCCCCGGGAACACCGGGGAGCTGTTTTTT. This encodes CARGRTPGNTGELFF.

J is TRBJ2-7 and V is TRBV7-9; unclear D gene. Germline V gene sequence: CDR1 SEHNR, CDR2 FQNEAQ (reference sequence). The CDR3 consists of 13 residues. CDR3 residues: CTVTAPASYEQYF. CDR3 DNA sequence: TGTACGGTCACTGCCCCCGCCTCCTACGAGCAGTACTTC.

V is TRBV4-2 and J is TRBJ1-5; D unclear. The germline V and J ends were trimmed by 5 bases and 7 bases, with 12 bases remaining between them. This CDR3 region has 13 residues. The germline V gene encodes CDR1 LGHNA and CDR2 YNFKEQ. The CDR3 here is CASSYTSAQPQHF. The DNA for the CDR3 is TGTGCCAGCAGCTATACTTCGGCGCAGCCCCAGCATTTT.

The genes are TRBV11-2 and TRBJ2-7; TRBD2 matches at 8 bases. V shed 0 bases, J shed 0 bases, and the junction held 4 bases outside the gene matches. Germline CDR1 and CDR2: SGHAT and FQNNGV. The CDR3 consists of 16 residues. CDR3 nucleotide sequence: TGTGCCAGCAGCTTAGATCGCGGGAGGTACTCCTACGAGCAGTACTTC. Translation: CASSLDRGRYSYEQYF.

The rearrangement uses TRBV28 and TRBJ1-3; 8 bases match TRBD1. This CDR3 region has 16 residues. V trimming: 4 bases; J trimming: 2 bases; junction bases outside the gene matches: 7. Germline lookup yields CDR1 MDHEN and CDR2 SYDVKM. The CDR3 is CASSSRQGQAGNTIYF. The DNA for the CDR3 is TGTGCCAGCAGTTCCAGACAGGGGCAAGCTGGAAACACCATATATTTT.

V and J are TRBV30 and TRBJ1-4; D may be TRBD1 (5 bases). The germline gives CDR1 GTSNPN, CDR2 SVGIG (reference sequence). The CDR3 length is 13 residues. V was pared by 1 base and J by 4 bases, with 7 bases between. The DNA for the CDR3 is TGTGCCTGGAGTGGGGGCCGTAATGAAAAACTGTTTTTT. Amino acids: CAWSGGRNEKLFF.

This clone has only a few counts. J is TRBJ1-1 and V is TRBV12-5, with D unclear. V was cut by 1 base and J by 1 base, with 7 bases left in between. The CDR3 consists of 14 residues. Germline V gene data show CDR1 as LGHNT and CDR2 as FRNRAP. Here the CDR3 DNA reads TGTGCTAGTGGTTTGGAAGGACCGAACACTGAAGCTTTCTTT. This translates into CASGLEGPNTEAFF.

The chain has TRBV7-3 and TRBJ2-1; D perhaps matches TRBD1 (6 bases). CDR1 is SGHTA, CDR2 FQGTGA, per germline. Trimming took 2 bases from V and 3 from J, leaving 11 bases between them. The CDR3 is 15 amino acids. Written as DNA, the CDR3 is TGTGCCAGCAGCTTACGGGGACAAGACTACAATGAGCAGTTCTTC. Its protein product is CASSLRGQDYNEQFF.

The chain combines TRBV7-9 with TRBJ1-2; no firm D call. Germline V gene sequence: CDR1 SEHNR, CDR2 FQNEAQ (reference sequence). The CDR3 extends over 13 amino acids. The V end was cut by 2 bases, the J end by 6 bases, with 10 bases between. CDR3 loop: CASSLQSLDGYTF. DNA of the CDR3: TGTGCCAGCAGCTTACAATCTCTCGATGGCTACACCTTC.

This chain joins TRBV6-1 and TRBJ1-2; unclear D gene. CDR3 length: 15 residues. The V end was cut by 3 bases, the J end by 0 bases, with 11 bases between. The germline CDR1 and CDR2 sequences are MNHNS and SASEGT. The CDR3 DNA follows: TGTGCCAGCAGTGACCCGACACGAGCTAACTATGGCTACACCTTC. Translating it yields CASSDPTRANYGYTF.

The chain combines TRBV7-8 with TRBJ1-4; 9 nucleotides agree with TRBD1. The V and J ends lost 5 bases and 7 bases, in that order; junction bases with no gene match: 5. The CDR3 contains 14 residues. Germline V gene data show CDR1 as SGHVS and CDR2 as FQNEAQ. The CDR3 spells CASSPGQGSEKLFF. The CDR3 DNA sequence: TGTGCCAGCAGCCCGGGACAGGGATCTGAAAAACTGTTTTTT.

This chain's CDR3 is CSVMPGGGEYEQYF. The CDR3 coding sequence is TGCAGCGTTATGCCGGGGGGTGGGGAGTACGAGCAGTACTTC. The chain recombines TRBV29-1 with TRBJ2-7, with TRBD2 matching over 7 bases. The trim removed 5 bases at V and 4 bases at J, leaving 11 bases unmatched. Germline CDR1 SQVTM, CDR2 ANQGSEA. CDR3 length: 14 amino acids.

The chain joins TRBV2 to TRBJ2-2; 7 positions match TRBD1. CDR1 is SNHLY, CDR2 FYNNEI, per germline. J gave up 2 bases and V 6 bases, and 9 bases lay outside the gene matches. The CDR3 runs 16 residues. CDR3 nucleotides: TGTGCCAGCAGGGACAGGACGCGAGGTAACACCGGGGAGCTGTTTTTT. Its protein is CASRDRTRGNTGELFF.